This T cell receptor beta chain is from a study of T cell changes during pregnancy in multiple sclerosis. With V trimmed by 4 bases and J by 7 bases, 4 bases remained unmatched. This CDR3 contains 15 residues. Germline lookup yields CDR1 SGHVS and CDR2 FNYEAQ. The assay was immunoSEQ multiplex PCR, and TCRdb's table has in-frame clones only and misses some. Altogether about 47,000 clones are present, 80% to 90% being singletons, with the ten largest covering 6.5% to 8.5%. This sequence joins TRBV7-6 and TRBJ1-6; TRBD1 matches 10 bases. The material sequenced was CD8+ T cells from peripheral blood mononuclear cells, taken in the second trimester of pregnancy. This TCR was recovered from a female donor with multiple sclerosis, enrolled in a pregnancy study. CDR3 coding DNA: TGTGCCAGCAGCTCGACGGGACAGGGGAATTCACCCCTCCACTTT. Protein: CASSSTGQGNSPLHF.